Reported below is one T cell receptor beta chain. Each CDR3 protein is one row after TCRdb ran MiXCR on the 5' RACE reads. The data show hundreds of thousands of distinct CDR3 sequences, with about 8.3% seen just once and 17% held by the top ten. The sample is drawn from a study of T cells after yellow fever vaccination. This clonotype originated in a man aged 18-30 years who received the YFV17D yellow fever vaccine. The material sequenced was PBMCs, taken more than 35 days after the first yellow fever vaccination.

The CDR3 protein is CASSRLDEAFF. The CDR3, as DNA: TGTGCCAGCAGCCGCCTGGATGAAGCTTTCTTT. The chain uses TRBV3-1 and TRBJ1-1, with D unresolved. The ends were cut back, 4 bases at V and 7 bases at J, with 7 bases in the middle. CDR3 length: 11 residues. Germline V CDR1 and CDR2: LGHDT, YNNKEL (reference sequence).